A single sample gave rise to the 19 T cell receptor beta chains below, sequenced in a study of cytomegalovirus exposure and HLA in healthy donors. Profiling relied on immunoSEQ multiplex PCR, and the TCRdb table lists in-frame clones only, not all of them. In the table there are about 140,000 clones, around 88% of which are singletons. Sequenced material: PBMCs. The origin of the receptors is a woman under 30 in good health and CMV-seropositive.

Worth noting for this clone: The sample carries other DNA sequences with the same CDR3. The CDR3 here is CASSVASGSYEQYF. CDR3 bases: TGTGCCAGCAGCGTAGCCTCCGGGTCCTACGAGCAGTACTTC. The J gene is TRBJ2-7, the V gene TRBV9, with unresolved D. There are 14 residues in the CDR3. Germline V lookup: CDR1 SGDLS, CDR2 YYNGEE. Trimming shortened V by 0 bases and J by 1 base, and 8 bases separated the two germline ends.

This clone was seen once. The J gene is TRBJ1-2, the V gene TRBV7-9; 7 nucleotides match TRBD1. Germline V gene sequence: CDR1 SEHNR, CDR2 FQNEAQ (reference sequence). V gave up 0 bases and J gave up 6 bases; unmatched junction bases: 1. CDR3 size: 13 residues. The DNA for the CDR3 is TGTGCCAGCAGCTTAGCAGGGGGCGATGGCTACACCTTC. It translates to CASSLAGGDGYTF.

This chain links TRBV28 with TRBJ2-7, with D perhaps TRBD2 (6 bases). This CDR3 contains 15 residues. The V and J ends lost 7 bases and 4 bases respectively, with 20 bases between them. The germline V gene has CDR1 MDHEN and CDR2 SYDVKM. The CDR3 protein is CASTGGTAGLYEQYF. The CDR3 DNA reads as TGTGCCAGCACGGGTGGAACCGCGGGACTTTACGAGCAGTACTTC.

V gene TRBV4-3 combines with J gene TRBJ2-2; 13 bases match TRBD2. Germline V gives CDR1 LGHNA, CDR2 YSLEER. V was pared by 4 bases and J by 4 bases, with 6 bases of the junction left unmatched. CDR3 length equals 17 residues. CDR3 sequence (DNA): TGCGCCAGCAGCCGAGGGACTAGCGGGGTCGTCACCGGGGAGCTGTTTTTT. Encoded protein: CASSRGTSGVVTGELFF.

The rearrangement joins TRBV30 to TRBJ1-2; 8 bases are a match to TRBD1. This CDR3 comprises 15 residues. V was pared by 0 bases and J by 4 bases, with 7 bases of the junction left unmatched. Per germline, CDR1 GTSNPN and CDR2 SVGIG (reference sequence). The CDR3 nucleotides read TGTGCCTGGAGTGTACTGAACAGGGGGACCTATGGCTACACCTTC. It translates to CAWSVLNRGTYGYTF.

The chain employs TRBV13 and TRBJ1-5; no clear D gene. Deletions cut 2 bases from V and 4 bases from J, with 12 bases between. CDR1 and CDR2 (germline): PRHDT, FYEKMQ (reference sequence). This CDR3 region has 15 residues. The CDR3 spells CASSLSWAANQPQHF. CDR3 nucleotide sequence: TGTGCCAGCAGCTTATCTTGGGCAGCTAATCAGCCCCAGCATTTT.

In DNA, the CDR3 is TGTGCCAGCAGGGACAGGGGGGAGAATCAGCCCCAGCATTTT. It translates to CASRDRGENQPQHF. This chain links TRBV2 with TRBJ1-5, with 10 bases lining up with TRBD1. CDR3 length: 14 residues. The J segment lost 4 bases and the V segment lost 6 bases, leaving 3 bases of the junction unmatched. Germline assignment: CDR1 SNHLY and CDR2 FYNNEI.

The rearrangement links TRBV27 to TRBJ2-6, with a possible D match to TRBD2 (5 bases). The CDR3 runs to 15 residues. The germline V gene encodes CDR1 MNHEY and CDR2 SMNVEV (reference sequence). Trimming cost V 0 bases and J 4 bases, with 7 bases left between them. The CDR3 is CASSLSGRGANVLTF. The CDR3 DNA reads TGTGCCAGCAGTTTATCGGGGAGAGGGGCCAACGTCCTGACTTTC.

The sample holds one count of this clone. J is TRBJ1-5 and V is TRBV28; tentative D call: TRBD1 (6 bases). V lost 4 bases and J lost 4, with 11 bases in between. The CDR3 totals 14 residues. Germline V gives CDR1 MDHEN, CDR2 SYDVKM. CDR3 nucleotides: TGTGCCAGCAGTTGGGACATGGGGAATCAGCCCCAGCATTTT. It yields the protein CASSWDMGNQPQHF.

As concerns this clone: One junction end disagrees with the germline gene, perhaps due to a read error. This rearrangement joins TRBV6-6 to TRBJ1-3; D perhaps matches TRBD1 (6 bases). This CDR3 contains 14 residues. Germline-derived CDR1 and CDR2 are MNHNY and SVGAGI (reference sequence). DNA for the CDR3: TGTGCCAGCAGTTACTCGTCCACTTCGGGACAAAAGGGCTTT. It translates to CASSYSSTSGQKGF.

The chain links TRBV5-1 to TRBJ2-2; 8 nucleotides agree with TRBD1. The CDR3 spans 18 residues. Per the germline V gene, CDR1 is SGHRS and CDR2 is YFSETQ. The V segment lost 0 bases and the J segment 7 bases; nucleotides outside the gene matches: 14. For the CDR3, the DNA is TGCGCCAGCAGCTTGGGCTTTTTTGGACAGGGCTGGAGCGGGGAGCTGTTTTTT. Translated, it gives CASSLGFFGQGWSGELFF.

This clone came up once. The rearrangement uses TRBV7-9 and TRBJ2-2; D is unclear. CDR1 and CDR2 (germline): SEHNR, FQNEAQ (reference sequence). The CDR3 extends over 17 amino acids. Trimming pared 3 bases from V and 1 base from J, leaving 15 bases between. The chain's CDR3 is CASSFSPRSGNTGELFF. DNA of the CDR3: TGTGCCAGCAGCTTTAGCCCCAGAAGTGGGAACACCGGGGAGCTGTTTTTT. The variable domain in full, completed from reference TRBV7-9 and TRBJ2-2, reads DTGVSQNPRHKITKRGQNVTFRCDPISEHNRLYWYRQTLGQGPEFLTYFQNEAQLEKSRLLSDRFSAERPKGSFSTLEIQRTEQGDSAMYLCASSFSPRSGNTGELFFGEGSRLTVL.

The genes are TRBV7-9 and TRBJ1-3; 11 bases are a match to TRBD1. The CDR3 is 17 amino acids. V shed 5 bases and J 2 bases; nucleotides not matched to a gene: 8. Germline V gives CDR1 SEHNR, CDR2 FQNEAQ (reference sequence). The CDR3 DNA sequence: TGTGCCAGCAGCGGAGGACAGGGGGCGATAGCTGGAAACACCATATATTTT. As protein: CASSGGQGAIAGNTIYF. Supplemented by reference TRBV7-9 and TRBJ1-3, the full variable domain reads DTGVSQNPRHKITKRGQNVTFRCDPISEHNRLYWYRQTLGQGPEFLTYFQNEAQLEKSRLLSDRFSAERPKGSFSTLEIQRTEQGDSAMYLCASSGGQGAIAGNTIYFGEGSWLTVV.

The DNA of the CDR3 is TGCGCCAGCAGCTTGGACTCTACCACAGATACGCAGTATTTT. It is translated as CASSLDSTTDTQYF. The V call is TRBV5-1, the J call TRBJ2-3, with D uncertain. Germline CDR1 SGHRS, CDR2 YFSETQ. The V end lost 0 bases, the J end lost 2 bases, and 7 bases lay between the germline ends. The CDR3 sequence is 14 residues long.

For the CDR3, the DNA is TGTGCCAGCAGTTACAGGGGCACGAACTATGGCTACACCTTC. This codes for CASSYRGTNYGYTF. This chain links TRBV6-5 with TRBJ1-2; weak D call: TRBD1 (5 bases). This CDR3 is 14 amino acids long. Between the trimmed V and J ends, which lost 2 bases and 2 bases, there was a span of 9 bases. Looked up from germline, CDR1 is MNHEY and CDR2 is SVGAGI.

This sequence joins TRBV6-1 and TRBJ1-2; D gene unclear. Trimming left V 1 base short and J 2 bases short, with 8 bases between. This CDR3 is 14 amino acids long. The germline CDR1 and CDR2 sequences are MNHNS and SASEGT. Here the CDR3 DNA reads TGTGCCAGCAGTGAAGTTACGGGAAACTATGGCTACACCTTC. Translating gives CASSEVTGNYGYTF.

This sequence joins TRBV6-6 and TRBJ1-2; D is unresolved. V was trimmed by 0 bases and J by 2 bases, leaving 7 bases between them. Germline assignment: CDR1 MNHNY and CDR2 SVGAGI (reference sequence). The CDR3 runs 14 residues. In nucleotides, the CDR3 is TGTGCCAGCAGTTACTCGGAGTCCAACTATGGCTACACCTTC. The encoded protein is CASSYSESNYGYTF.

Ten or more counts support this clone. This chain uses TRBV5-8 with TRBJ2-3; the match to TRBD2 covers 11 bases. Germline V CDR1 and CDR2: SGHTS, YDEGEE. There are 15 residues in the CDR3. J was trimmed by 3 bases and V by 5 bases; bases with no gene match: 5. CDR3 sequence reads: CASSHLAGGTDTQYF. The CDR3 nucleotides read TGTGCCAGCAGTCATTTAGCGGGGGGGACAGATACGCAGTATTTT. The complete variable domain, with remaining parts taken from reference TRBV5-8 and TRBJ2-3, reads EAGVTQSPTHLIKTRGQQATLRCSPISGHTSVYWYQQALGLGLQFLLWYDEGEERNRGNFPPRFSGRQFPNYSSELNVNALELEDSALYLCASSHLAGGTDTQYFGPGTRLTVL.

This clone appeared once. The chain uses TRBV7-8 and TRBJ1-5, with D possibly TRBD1 on 5 matching bases. The CDR3 consists of 15 residues. The germline V gene has CDR1 SGHVS and CDR2 FQNEAQ. The V and J ends lost 3 bases and 4 bases respectively, with 13 bases between them. As DNA, the CDR3 is TGTGCCAGCAGCTTCGGCAGGGATCGAAATCAGCCCCAGCATTTT. This gives the protein CASSFGRDRNQPQHF.